This T cell receptor beta chain stems from a study of T-cell memory formation after mild COVID-19. Study as a whole: Largely donor-specific sequence clusters came from a couple of donors. Whole-study findings and limits: CD4+ contracting clones were mainly CM and EM; CD8+ ones, EMRA. A subset of responding clones appeared in pre-infection memory, suggesting cross-reactive memory joined.

CDR3 length equals 13 residues. V was cut by 2 bases and J by 4 bases, with 8 bases left in between. Germline V gene sequence: CDR1 DFQATT, CDR2 SNEGSKA (reference sequence). Comments on this clonotype: Its antigen is as yet unknown.

TCRdb fed the 5' RACE reads into MiXCR, producing one record per CDR3 protein. In the table there are about 340,000 distinct CDR3 sequences, over 13% of which are singletons. Sequenced: PBMCs or a T cell subset sorted from them (not recorded which). The receptor's source is a man between 18 and 35 years old who had mild COVID-19 (a few samples of this study predate the infection). Cell type and time point are not known. The chain carries TRBV20-1 and TRBJ1-4, with no clear D. DNA of the CDR3: TGCAGTGCTAGACCTAGGATTAATGAAAAACTGTTTTTT. It is translated as CSARPRINEKLFF.